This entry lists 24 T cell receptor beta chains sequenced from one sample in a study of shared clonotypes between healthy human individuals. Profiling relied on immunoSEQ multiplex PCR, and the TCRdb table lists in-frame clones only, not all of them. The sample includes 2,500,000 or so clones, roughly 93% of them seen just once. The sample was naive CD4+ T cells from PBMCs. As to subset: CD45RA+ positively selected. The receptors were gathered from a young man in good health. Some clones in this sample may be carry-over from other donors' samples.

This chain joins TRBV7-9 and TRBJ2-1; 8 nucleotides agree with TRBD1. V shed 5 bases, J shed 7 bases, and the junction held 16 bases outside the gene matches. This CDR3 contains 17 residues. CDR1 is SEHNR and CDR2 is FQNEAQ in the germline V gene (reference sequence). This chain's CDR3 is CASSLLLGDRSSNEQFF. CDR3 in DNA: TGTGCCAGCAGCCTGTTGTTGGGGGACAGGTCCTCTAATGAGCAGTTCTTC.

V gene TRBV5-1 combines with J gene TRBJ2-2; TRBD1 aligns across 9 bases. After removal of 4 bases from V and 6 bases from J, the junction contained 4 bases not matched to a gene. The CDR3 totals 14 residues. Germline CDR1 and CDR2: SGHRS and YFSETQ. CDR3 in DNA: TGCGCCAGCAGCGTTGACAGGGGGGCCGGGGAGCTGTTTTTT. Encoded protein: CASSVDRGAGELFF.

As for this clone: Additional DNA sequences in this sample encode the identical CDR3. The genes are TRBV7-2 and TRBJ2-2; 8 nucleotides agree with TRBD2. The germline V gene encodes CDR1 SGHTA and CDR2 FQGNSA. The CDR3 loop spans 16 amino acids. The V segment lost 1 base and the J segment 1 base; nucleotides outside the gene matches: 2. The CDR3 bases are TGTGCCAGCAGCTTAGGTCTAGCGGGGAACACCGGGGAGCTGTTTTTT. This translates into CASSLGLAGNTGELFF.

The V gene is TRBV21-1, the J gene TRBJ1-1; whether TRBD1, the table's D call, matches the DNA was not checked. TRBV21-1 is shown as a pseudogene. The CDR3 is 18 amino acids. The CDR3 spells CASSKGLIRGGAGTEAFF. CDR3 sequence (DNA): TGTGCCAGCAGCAAAGGTCTTATTCGAGGGGGCGCGGGAACTGAAGCTTTCTTT.

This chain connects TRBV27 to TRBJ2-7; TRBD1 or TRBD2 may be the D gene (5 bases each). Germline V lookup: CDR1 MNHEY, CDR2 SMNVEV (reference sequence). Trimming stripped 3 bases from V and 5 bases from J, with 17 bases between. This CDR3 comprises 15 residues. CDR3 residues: CASSLHYLGTNEQYF. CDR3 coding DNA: TGTGCCAGCAGTTTGCACTATCTCGGGACGAACGAGCAGTACTTC.

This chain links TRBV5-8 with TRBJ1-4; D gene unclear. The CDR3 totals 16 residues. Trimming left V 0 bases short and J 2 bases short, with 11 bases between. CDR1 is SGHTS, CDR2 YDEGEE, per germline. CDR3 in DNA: TGTGCCAGCAGCTTGGAGAGAGGGATCACTAATGAAAAACTGTTTTTT. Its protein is CASSLERGITNEKLFF.

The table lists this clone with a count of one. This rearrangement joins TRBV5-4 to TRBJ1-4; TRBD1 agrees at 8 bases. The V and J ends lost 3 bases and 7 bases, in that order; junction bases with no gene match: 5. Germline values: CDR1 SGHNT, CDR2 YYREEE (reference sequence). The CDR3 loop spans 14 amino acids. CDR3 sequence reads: CASSSDREGEKLFF. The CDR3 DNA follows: TGTGCCAGCAGCTCGGACAGGGAGGGTGAAAAACTGTTTTTT.

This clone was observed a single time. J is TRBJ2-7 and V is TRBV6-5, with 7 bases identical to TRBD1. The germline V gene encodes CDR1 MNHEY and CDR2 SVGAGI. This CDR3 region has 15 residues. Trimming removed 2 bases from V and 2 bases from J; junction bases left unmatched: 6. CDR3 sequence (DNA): TGTGCCAGCAGTTACGAGCGACAGGGACCCTACGAGCAGTACTTC. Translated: CASSYERQGPYEQYF.

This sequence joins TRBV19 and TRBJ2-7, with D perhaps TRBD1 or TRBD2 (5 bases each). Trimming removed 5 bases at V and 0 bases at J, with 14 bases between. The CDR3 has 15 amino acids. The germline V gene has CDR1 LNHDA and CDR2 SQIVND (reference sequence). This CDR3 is CASSYRDVRSYEQYF. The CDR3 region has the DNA TGTGCCAGTAGTTACCGGGACGTCCGCTCCTACGAGCAGTACTTC.

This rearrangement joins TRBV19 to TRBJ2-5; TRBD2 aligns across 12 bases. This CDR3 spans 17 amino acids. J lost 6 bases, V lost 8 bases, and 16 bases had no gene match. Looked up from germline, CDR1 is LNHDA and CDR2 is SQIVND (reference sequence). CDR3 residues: CASQDPGLAGSLKTQYF. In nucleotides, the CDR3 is TGTGCCAGTCAAGATCCTGGACTAGCGGGATCTTTAAAGACCCAGTACTTC.

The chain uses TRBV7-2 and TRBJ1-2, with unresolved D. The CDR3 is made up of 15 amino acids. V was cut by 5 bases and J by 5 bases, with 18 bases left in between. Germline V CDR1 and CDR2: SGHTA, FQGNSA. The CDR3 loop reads CASSPGPTAAYGYTF. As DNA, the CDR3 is TGTGCCAGCAGCCCCGGCCCCACCGCGGCATATGGCTACACCTTC.

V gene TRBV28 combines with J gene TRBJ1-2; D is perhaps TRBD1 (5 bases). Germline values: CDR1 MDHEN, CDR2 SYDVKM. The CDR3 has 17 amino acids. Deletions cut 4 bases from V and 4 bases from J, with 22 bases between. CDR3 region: CASSSAGTATLIYGYTF. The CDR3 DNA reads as TGTGCCAGCAGTTCCGCGGGGACGGCAACCCTTATCTATGGCTACACCTTC.

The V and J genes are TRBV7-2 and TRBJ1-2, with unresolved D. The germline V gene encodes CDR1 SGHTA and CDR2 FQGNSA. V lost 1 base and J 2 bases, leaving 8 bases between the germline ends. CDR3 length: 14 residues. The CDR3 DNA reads TGTGCCAGCAGCTTAGAAGTCTTCAACTATGGCTACACCTTC. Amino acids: CASSLEVFNYGYTF. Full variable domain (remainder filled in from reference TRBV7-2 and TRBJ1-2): GAGVSQSPSNKVTEKGKDVELRCDPISGHTALYWYRQSLGQGLEFLIYFQGNSAPDKSGLPSDRFSAERTGGSVSTLTIQRTQQEDSAVYLCASSLEVFNYGYTFGSGTRLTVV.

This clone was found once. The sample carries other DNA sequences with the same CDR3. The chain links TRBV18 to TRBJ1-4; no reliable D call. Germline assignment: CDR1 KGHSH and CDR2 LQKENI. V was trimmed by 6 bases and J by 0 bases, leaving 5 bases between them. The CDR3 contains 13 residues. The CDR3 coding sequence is TGTGCCAGCTCGCTTGCAACTAATGAAAAACTGTTTTTT. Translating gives CASSLATNEKLFF.

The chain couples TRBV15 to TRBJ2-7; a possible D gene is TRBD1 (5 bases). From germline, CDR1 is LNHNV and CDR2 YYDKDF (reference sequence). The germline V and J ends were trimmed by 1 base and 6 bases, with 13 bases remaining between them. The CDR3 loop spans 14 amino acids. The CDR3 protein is CATSRVRVSREQYF. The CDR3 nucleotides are TGTGCCACCAGCAGAGTCAGGGTGAGTCGCGAGCAGTACTTC.

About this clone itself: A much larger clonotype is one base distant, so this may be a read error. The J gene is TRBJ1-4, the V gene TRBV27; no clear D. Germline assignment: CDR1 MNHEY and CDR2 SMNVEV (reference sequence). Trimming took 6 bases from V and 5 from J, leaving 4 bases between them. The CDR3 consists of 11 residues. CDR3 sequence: CASRLNEKLFF. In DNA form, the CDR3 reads TGTGCCAGCAGATTAAATGAAAAACTGTTTTTT.

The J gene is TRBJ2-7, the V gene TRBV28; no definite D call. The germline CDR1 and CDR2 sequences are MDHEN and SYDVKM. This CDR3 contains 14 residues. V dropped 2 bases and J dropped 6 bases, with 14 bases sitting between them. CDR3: CASSLAPGAREQYF. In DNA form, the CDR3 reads TGTGCCAGCAGTTTAGCACCCGGAGCCCGCGAGCAGTACTTC.

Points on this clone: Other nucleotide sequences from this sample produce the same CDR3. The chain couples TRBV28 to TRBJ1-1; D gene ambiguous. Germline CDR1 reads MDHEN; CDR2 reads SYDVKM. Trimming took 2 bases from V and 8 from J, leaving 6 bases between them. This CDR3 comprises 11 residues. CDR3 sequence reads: CASSLRGEAFF. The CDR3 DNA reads TGTGCCAGCAGTTTACGCGGAGAAGCTTTCTTT.

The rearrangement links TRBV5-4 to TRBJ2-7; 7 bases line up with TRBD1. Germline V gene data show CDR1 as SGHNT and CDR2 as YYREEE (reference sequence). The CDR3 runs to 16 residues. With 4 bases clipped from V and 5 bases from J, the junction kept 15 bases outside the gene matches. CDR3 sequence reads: CASSTKGGNRGHEQYF. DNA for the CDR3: TGTGCCAGCAGCACCAAAGGGGGCAACAGGGGCCACGAGCAGTACTTC.

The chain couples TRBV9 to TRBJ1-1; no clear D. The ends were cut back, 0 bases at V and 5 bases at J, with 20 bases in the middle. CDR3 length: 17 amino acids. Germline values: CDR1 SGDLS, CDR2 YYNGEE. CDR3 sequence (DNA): TGTGCCAGCAGCGTAGGGGCCTTGGGGAAAAGAGGGACTGAAGCTTTCTTT. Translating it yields CASSVGALGKRGTEAFF.

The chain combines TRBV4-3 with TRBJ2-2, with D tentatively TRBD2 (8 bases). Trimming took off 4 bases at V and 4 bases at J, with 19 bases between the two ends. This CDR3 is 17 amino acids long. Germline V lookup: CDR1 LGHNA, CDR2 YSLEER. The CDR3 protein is CASSRGGQREFTGELFF. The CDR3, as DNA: TGCGCCAGCAGCCGGGGGGGACAGCGGGAGTTCACCGGGGAGCTGTTTTTT.

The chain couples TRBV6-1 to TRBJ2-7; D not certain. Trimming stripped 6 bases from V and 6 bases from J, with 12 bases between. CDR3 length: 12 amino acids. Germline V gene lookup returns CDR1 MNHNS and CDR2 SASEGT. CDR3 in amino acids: CASRTRVTEQYF. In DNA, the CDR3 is TGTGCCAGCAGGACCCGAGTTACCGAGCAGTACTTC.

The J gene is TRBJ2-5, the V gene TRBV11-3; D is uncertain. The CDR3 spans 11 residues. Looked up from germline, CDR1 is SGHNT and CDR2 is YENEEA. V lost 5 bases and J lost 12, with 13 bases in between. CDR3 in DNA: TGTGCCAGCAGCCATAAAAAGCTGGAGTACTTC. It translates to CASSHKKLEYF.

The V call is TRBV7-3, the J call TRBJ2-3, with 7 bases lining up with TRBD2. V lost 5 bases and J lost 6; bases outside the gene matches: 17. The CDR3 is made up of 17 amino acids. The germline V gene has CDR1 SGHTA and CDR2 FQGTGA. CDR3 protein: CASSPFAGATSVDTQYF. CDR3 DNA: TGTGCCAGCAGCCCGTTCGCGGGAGCGACCTCGGTCGATACGCAGTATTTT.